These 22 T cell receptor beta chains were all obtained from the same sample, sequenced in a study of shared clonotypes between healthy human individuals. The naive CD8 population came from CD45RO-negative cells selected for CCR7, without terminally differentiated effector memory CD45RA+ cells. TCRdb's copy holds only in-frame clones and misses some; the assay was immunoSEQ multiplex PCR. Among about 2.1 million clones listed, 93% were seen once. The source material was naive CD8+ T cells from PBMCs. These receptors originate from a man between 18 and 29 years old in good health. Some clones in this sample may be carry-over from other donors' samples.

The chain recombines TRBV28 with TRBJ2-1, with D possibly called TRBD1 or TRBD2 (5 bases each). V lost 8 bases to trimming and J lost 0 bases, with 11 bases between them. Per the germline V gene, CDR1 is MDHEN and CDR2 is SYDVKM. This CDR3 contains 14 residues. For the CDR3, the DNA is TGTGCCAGCGCGGCGAGGGGCTCCTACAATGAGCAGTTCTTC. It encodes CASAARGSYNEQFF.

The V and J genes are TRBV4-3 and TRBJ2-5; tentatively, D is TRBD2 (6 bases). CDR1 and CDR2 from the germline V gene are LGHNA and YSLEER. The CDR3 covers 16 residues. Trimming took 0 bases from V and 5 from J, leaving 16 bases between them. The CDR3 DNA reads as TGCGCCAGCAGCCAAGATGGGGGGACCTTGGGGGAGACCCAGTACTTC. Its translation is CASSQDGGTLGETQYF.

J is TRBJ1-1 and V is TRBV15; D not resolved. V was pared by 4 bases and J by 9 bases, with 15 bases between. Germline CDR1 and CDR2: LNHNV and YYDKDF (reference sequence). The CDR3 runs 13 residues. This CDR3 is CATSIGEETQAFF. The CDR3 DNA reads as TGTGCCACCAGCATCGGGGAGGAAACTCAAGCTTTCTTT.

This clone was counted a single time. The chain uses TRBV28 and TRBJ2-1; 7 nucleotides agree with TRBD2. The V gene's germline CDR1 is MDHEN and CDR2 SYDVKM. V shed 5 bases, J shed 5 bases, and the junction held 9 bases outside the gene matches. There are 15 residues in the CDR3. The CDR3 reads CASSLRRGGDNEQFF. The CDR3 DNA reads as TGTGCCAGCAGTCTCCGGAGGGGAGGGGACAATGAGCAGTTCTTC.

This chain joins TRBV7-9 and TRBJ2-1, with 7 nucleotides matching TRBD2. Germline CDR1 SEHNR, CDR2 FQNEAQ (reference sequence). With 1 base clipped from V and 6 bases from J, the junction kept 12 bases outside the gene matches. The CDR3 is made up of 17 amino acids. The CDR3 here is CASSLGPPGGRINEQFF. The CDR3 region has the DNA TGTGCCAGCAGCTTAGGGCCTCCGGGAGGAAGAATCAATGAGCAGTTCTTC.

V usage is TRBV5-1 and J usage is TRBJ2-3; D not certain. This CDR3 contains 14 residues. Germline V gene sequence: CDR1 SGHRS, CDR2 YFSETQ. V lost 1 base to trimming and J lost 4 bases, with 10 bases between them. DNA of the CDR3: TGCGCCAGCAGCTTGAACCCGTTCGCAGATACGCAGTATTTT. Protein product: CASSLNPFADTQYF.

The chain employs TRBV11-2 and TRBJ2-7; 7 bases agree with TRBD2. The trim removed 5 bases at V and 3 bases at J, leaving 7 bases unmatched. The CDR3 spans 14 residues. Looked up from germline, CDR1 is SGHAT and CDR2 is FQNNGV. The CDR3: CASSTGLGFYEQYF. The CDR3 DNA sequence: TGTGCCAGCAGCACCGGACTAGGTTTCTACGAGCAGTACTTC. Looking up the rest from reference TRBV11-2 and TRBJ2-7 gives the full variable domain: EAGVAQSPRYKIIEKRQSVAFWCNPISGHATLYWYQQILGQGPKLLIQFQNNGVVDDSQLPKDRFSAERLKGVDSTLKIQPAKLEDSAVYLCASSTGLGFYEQYFGPGTRLTVT.

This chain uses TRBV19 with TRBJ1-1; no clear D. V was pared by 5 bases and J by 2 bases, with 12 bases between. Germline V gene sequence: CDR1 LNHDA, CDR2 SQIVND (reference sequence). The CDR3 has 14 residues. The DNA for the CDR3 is TGTGCCAGTAGTGGGTTTTCGGTTAACACTGAAGCTTTCTTT. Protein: CASSGFSVNTEAFF.

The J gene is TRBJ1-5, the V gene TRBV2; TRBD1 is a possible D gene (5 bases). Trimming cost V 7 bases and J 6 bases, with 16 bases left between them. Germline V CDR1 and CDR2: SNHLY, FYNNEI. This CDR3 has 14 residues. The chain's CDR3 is CASMSMQGGQPQHF. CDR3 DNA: TGTGCCAGCATGTCCATGCAGGGCGGTCAGCCCCAGCATTTT.

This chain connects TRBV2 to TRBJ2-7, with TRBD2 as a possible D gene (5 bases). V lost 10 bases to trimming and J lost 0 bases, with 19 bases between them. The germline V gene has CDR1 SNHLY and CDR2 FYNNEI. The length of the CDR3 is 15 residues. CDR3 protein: CAITQWAGGSYEQYF. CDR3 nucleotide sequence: TGTGCCATTACCCAGTGGGCGGGCGGCTCCTACGAGCAGTACTTC.

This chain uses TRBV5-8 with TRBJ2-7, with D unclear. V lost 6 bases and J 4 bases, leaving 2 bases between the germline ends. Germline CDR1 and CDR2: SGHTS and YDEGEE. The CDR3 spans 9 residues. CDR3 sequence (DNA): TGTGCCAGCATGTACGAGCAGTACTTC. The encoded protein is CASMYEQYF. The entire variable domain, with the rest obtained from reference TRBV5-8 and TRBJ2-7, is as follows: EAGVTQSPTHLIKTRGQQATLRCSPISGHTSVYWYQQALGLGLQFLLWYDEGEERNRGNFPPRFSGRQFPNYSSELNVNALELEDSALYLCASMYEQYFGPGTRLTVT.

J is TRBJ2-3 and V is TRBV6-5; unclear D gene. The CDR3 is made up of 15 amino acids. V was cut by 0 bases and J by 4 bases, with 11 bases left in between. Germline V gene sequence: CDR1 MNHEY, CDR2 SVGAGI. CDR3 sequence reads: CASSYSSVSADTQYF. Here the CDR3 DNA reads TGTGCCAGCAGTTACTCGAGCGTCAGCGCAGATACGCAGTATTTT.

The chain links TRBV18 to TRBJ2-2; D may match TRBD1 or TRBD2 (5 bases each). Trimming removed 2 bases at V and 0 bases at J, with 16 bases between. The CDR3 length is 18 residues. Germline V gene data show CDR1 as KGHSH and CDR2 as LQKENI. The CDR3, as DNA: TGTGCCAGCTCACCAGCAAGTGGGGGATACCCGAACACCGGGGAGCTGTTTTTT. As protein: CASSPASGGYPNTGELFF.

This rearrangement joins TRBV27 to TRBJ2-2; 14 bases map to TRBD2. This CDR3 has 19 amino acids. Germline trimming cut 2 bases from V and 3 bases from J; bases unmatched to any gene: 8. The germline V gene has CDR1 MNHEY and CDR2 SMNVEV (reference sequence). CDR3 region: CASSLGTSGSIGYTGELFF. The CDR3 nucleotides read TGTGCCAGCAGTTTAGGGACTAGCGGGAGTATAGGCTACACCGGGGAGCTGTTTTTT.

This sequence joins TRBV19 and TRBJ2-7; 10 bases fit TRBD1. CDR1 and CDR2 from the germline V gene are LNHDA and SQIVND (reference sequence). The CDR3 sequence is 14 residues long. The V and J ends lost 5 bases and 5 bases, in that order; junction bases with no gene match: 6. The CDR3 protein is CASSLRDRGDEQYF. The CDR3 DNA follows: TGTGCCAGTAGTCTCCGGGACAGGGGAGACGAGCAGTACTTC. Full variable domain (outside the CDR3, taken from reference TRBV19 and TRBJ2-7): DGGITQSPKYLFRKEGQNVTLSCEQNLNHDAMYWYRQDPGQGLRLIYYSQIVNDFQKGDIAEGYSVSREKKESFPLTVTSAQKNPTAFYLCASSLRDRGDEQYFGPGTRLTVT.

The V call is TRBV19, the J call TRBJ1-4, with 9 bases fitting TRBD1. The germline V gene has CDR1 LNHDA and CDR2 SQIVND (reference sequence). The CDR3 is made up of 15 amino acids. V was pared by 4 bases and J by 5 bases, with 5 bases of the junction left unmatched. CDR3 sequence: CASSNEGQGNEKLFF. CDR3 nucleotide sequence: TGTGCCAGTAGTAATGAAGGACAGGGGAATGAAAAACTGTTTTTT.

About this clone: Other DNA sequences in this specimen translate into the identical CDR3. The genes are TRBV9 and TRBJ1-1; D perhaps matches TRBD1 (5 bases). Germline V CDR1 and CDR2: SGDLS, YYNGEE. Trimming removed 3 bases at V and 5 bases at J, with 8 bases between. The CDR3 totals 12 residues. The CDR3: CASSEGDTEAFF. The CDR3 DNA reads TGTGCCAGCAGCGAAGGGGATACTGAAGCTTTCTTT. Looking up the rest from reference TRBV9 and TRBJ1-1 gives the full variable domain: DSGVTQTPKHLITATGQRVTLRCSPRSGDLSVYWYQQSLDQGLQFLIQYYNGEERAKGNILERFSAQQFPDLHSELNLSSLELGDSALYFCASSEGDTEAFFGQGTRLTVV.

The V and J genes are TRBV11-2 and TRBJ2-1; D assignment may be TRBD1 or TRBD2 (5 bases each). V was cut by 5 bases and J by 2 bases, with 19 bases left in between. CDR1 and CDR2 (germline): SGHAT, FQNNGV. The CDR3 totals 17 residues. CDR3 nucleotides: TGTGCCAGCAGCCCCGGGCCTCCCGAGGGGCCCTACAATGAGCAGTTCTTC. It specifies CASSPGPPEGPYNEQFF.

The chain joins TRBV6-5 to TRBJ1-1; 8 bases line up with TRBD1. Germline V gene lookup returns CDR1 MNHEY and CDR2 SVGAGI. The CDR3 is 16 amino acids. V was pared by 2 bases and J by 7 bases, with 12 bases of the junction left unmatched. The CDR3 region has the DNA TGTGCCAGCAGTTACACCGACCTTCAGGGGGCGATTGAAGCTTTCTTT. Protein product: CASSYTDLQGAIEAFF.

The CDR3 is CASSLMTSGPDEQFF. Here the CDR3 DNA reads TGTGCCAGCAGCTTAATGACTAGCGGGCCCGATGAGCAGTTCTTC. The V call is TRBV13, the J call TRBJ2-1, with 10 bases identical to TRBD2. Trimming cost V 2 bases and J 8 bases; bases outside gene matches: 6. CDR1 is PRHDT and CDR2 is FYEKMQ in the germline V gene (reference sequence). The CDR3 is 15 amino acids.

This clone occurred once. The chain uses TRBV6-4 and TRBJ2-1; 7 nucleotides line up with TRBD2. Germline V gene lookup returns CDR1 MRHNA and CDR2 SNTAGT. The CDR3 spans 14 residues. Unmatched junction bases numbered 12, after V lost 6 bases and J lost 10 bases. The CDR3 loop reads CASSQGLGEGEQFF. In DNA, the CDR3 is TGTGCCAGCAGCCAGGGACTGGGGGAGGGGGAGCAGTTCTTC.

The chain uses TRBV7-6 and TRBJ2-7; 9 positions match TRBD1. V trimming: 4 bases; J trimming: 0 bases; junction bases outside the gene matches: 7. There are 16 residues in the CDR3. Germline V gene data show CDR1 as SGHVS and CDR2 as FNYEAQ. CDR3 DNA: TGTGCCAGCAGCTCTCGGACAGGGGCAAGCTCCTACGAGCAGTACTTC. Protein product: CASSSRTGASSYEQYF.